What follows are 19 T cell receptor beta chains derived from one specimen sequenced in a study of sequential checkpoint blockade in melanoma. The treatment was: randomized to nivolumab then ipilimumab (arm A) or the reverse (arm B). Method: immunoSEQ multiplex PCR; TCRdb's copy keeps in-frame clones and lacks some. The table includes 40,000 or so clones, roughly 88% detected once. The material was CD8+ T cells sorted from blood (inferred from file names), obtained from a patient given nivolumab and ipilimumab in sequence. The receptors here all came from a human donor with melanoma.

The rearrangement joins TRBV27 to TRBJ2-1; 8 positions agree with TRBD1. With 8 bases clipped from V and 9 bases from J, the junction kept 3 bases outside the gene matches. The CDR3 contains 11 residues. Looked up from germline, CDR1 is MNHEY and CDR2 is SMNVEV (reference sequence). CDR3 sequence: CASGQGSEQFF. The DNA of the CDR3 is TGTGCCAGCGGACAGGGCAGTGAGCAGTTCTTC.

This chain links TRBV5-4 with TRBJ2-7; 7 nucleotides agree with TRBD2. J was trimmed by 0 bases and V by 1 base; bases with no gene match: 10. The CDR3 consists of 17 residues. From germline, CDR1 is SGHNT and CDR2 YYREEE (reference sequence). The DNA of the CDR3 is TGTGCCAGCAGCTTGATTGGAGCGGGAAGGAGCTCCTACGAGCAGTACTTC. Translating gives CASSLIGAGRSSYEQYF.

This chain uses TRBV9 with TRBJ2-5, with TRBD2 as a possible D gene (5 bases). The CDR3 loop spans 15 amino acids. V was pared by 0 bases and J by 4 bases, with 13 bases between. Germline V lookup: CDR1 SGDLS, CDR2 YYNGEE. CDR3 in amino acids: CASSVEEYEGETQYF. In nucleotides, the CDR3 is TGTGCCAGCAGCGTAGAAGAGTACGAGGGAGAGACCCAGTACTTC.

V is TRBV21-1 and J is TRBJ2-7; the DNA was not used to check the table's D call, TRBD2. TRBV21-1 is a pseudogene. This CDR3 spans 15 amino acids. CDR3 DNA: TGTGCCAGCAGCAACCAGGGACTAGCGGGCTACGAGCAGTACGTC. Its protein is CASSNQGLAGYEQYV.

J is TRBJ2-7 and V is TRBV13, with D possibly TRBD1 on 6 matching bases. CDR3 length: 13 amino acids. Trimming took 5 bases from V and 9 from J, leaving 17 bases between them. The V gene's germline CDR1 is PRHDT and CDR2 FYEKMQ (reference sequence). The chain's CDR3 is CASSPSPTGWQYV. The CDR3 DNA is TGTGCCAGCAGCCCCTCCCCTACAGGGTGGCAGTACGTC.

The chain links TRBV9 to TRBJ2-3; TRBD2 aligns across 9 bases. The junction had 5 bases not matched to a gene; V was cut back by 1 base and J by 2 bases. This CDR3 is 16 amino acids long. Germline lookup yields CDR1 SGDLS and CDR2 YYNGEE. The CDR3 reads CASSVTPSGITDTQYF. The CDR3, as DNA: TGTGCCAGCAGCGTAACCCCTAGCGGGATCACAGATACGCAGTATTTT.

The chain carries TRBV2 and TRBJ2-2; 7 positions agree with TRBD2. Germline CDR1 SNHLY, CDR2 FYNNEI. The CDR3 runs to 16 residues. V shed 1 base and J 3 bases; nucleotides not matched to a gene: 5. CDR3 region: CASSEGDYLDTGELFF. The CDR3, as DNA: TGTGCCAGCAGTGAAGGGGACTACCTCGACACCGGGGAGCTGTTTTTT.

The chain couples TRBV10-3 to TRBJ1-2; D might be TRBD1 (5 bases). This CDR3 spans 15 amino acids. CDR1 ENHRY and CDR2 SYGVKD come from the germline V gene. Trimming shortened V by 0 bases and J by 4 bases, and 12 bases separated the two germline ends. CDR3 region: CAISESAGGTYGYTF. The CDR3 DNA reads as TGTGCCATCAGTGAGTCGGCAGGCGGGACCTATGGCTACACCTTC.

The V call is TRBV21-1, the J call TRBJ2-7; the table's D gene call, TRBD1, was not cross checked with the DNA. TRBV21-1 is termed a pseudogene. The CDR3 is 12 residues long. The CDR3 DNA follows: TGTGCCAGCAGCAAAGCCATTTACGAGCAGTACTTC. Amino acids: CASSKAIYEQYF.

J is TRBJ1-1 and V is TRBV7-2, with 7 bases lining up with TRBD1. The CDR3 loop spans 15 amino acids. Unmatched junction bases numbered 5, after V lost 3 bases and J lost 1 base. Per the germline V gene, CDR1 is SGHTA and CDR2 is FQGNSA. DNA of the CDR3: TGTGCCAGCAGCTTTACAGGGGCGGGGAACACTGAAGCTTTCTTT. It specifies CASSFTGAGNTEAFF.

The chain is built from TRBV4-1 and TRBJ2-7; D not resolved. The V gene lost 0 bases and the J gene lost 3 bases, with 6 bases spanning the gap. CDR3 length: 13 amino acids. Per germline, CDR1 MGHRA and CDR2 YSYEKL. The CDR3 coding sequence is TGCGCCAGCAGCCAAGATGCGCACTACGAGCAGTACGTC. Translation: CASSQDAHYEQYV.

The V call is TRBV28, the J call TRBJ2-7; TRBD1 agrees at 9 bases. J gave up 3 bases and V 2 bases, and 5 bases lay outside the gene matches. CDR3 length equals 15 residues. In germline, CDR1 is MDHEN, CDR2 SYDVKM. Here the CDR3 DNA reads TGTGCCAGCAGTTTACCCGACAGGGGGAACTACGAGCAGTACTTC. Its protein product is CASSLPDRGNYEQYF.

The DNA for the CDR3 is TGTGCCAGCAGCTTATCAGGGGGCCACACTGAAGCTTTCTTT. It translates to CASSLSGGHTEAFF. The gene calls are TRBV7-3 and TRBJ1-1, with 8 bases aligning to TRBD1. J was trimmed by 3 bases and V by 2 bases; bases with no gene match: 2. This CDR3 is built from 14 residues. The germline V gene encodes CDR1 SGHTA and CDR2 FQGTGA.

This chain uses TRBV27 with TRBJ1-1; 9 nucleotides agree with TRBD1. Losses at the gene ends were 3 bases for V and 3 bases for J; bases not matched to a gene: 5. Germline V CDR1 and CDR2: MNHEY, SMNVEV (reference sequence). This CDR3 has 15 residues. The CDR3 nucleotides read TGTGCCAGCAGTTTGGCGGGACAGGGTTACACTGAAGCTTTCTTT. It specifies CASSLAGQGYTEAFF.

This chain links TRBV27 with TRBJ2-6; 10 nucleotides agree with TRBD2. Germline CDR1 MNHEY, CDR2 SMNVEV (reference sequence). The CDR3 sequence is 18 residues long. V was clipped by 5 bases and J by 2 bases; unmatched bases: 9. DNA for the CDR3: TGTGCCAGCAGTCCTTTAGGAGCGGGAGGGCCTGGGGCCAACGTCCTGACTTTC. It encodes CASSPLGAGGPGANVLTF.

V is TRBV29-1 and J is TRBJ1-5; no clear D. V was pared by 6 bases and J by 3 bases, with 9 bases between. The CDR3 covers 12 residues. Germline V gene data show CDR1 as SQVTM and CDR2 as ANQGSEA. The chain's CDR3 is CSVRGLNQPQHF. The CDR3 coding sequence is TGCAGCGTCCGGGGTCTCAATCAGCCCCAGCATTTT.

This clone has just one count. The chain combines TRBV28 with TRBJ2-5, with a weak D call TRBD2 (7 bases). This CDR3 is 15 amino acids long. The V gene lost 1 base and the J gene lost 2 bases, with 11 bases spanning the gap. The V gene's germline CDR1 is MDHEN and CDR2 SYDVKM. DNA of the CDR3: TGTGCCAGCAGTTTATTTAGGGGGGGACAAGAGACCCAGTACTTC. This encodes CASSLFRGGQETQYF.

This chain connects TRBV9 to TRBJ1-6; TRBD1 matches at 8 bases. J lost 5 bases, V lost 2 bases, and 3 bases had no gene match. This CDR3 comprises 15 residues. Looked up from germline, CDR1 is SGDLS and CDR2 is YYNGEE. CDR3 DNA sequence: TGTGCCAGCAGCGTCAGGACAGGGAATAATTCACCCCTCCACTTT. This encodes CASSVRTGNNSPLHF.

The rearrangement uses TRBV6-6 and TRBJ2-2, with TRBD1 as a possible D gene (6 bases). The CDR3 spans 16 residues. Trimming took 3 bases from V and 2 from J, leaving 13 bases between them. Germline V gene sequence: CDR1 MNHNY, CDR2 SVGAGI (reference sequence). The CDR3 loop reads CASSYLAGANTGELFF. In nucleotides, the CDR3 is TGTGCCAGCAGTTATTTAGCAGGGGCCAACACCGGGGAGCTGTTTTTT.